The 16 T cell receptor beta chains below were found in one sample sequenced in a study of cytomegalovirus exposure and HLA in healthy donors. A multiplex PCR was run with 60 Vbeta primers and 13 Jbeta primers. Sequencing was performed with immunoSEQ multiplex PCR; in TCRdb, only in-frame clones are kept and a portion is missing. The sample shows roughly 70,000 clones, roughly 78% of them seen only once. The material sequenced was PBMCs. The receptor set was obtained from a man between 18 and 35 years old in good health and CMV-seronegative.

This chain connects TRBV29-1 to TRBJ1-1; no firm D call. The CDR3 is made up of 10 amino acids. V was trimmed by 7 bases and J by 11 bases, leaving 14 bases between them. CDR1 and CDR2 from the germline V gene are SQVTM and ANQGSEA. CDR3 region: CSATIGTAFF. CDR3 in DNA: TGCAGCGCCACCATTGGCACCGCTTTCTTT.

V and J are TRBV30 and TRBJ2-1; 10 positions agree with TRBD2. With V trimmed by 4 bases and J by 7 bases, 7 bases remained unmatched. Germline values: CDR1 GTSNPN, CDR2 SVGIG (reference sequence). The CDR3 loop spans 14 amino acids. This CDR3 is CAWTSGSRVNEQFF. The CDR3 DNA is TGTGCCTGGACTAGCGGGAGCAGGGTGAATGAGCAGTTCTTC.

The chain carries TRBV7-3 and TRBJ2-1; a weak D match, TRBD1 (6 bases). From germline, CDR1 is SGHTA and CDR2 FQGTGA. V was clipped by 5 bases and J by 7 bases, with 18 bases between them. The CDR3 is 15 amino acids. The CDR3 here is CASSPRQATGNEQFF. As DNA, the CDR3 is TGTGCCAGCAGCCCTCGACAGGCCACCGGGAATGAGCAGTTCTTC.

V and J are TRBV18 and TRBJ1-1, with D possibly matching TRBD1 (6 bases). The CDR3 covers 14 residues. The germline V gene encodes CDR1 KGHSH and CDR2 LQKENI. Trimming pared 4 bases from V and 5 bases from J, leaving 14 bases between. The CDR3 sequence is CASSQVGAWTEAFF. In nucleotides, the CDR3 is TGTGCCAGCTCACAGGTGGGGGCATGGACTGAAGCTTTCTTT.

The chain has TRBV5-4 and TRBJ2-1; TRBD2 matches 11 bases. CDR1 and CDR2 from the germline V gene are SGHNT and YYREEE (reference sequence). The CDR3 sequence is 15 residues long. V trimming: 4 bases; J trimming: 3 bases; junction bases outside the gene matches: 3. The CDR3 sequence is CASSPGTSGYNEQFF. CDR3 coding DNA: TGTGCCAGCAGCCCCGGGACTAGCGGCTACAATGAGCAGTTCTTC.

This clone was seen once. The chain couples TRBV9 to TRBJ2-7, with TRBD1 matching 9 bases. The CDR3 has 15 residues. The V segment lost 0 bases and the J segment 2 bases; nucleotides outside the gene matches: 3. Per the germline V gene, CDR1 is SGDLS and CDR2 is YYNGEE. The CDR3 region is CASSVGWTGAYEQYF. CDR3 coding DNA: TGTGCCAGCAGCGTAGGTTGGACAGGGGCCTACGAGCAGTACTTC.

This rearrangement joins TRBV6-1 to TRBJ2-7; D not certain. V gave up 2 bases and J gave up 2 bases, with 10 bases separating them. The CDR3 totals 14 residues. The V gene's germline CDR1 is MNHNS and CDR2 SASEGT. The CDR3 here is CASSELHEAYEQYF. The DNA for the CDR3 is TGTGCCAGCAGTGAATTACACGAAGCCTACGAGCAGTACTTC.

To note about this clone: At one boundary the junction diverges from the germline segment, which might be a read error. V gene TRBV7-9 combines with J gene TRBJ2-1; 8 positions match TRBD1. The germline V gene encodes CDR1 SEHNR and CDR2 FQNEAQ (reference sequence). There are 19 residues in the CDR3. The CDR3 DNA reads as TGTTCCAGCAGCTTAATTTCGATTTTTGGGTCAGGGGGCCGGGATGAGCAGTTCTTC. Protein: CSSSLISIFGSGGRDEQFF. The complete variable domain, with remaining parts taken from reference TRBV7-9 and TRBJ2-1, reads DTGVSQNPRHKITKRGQNVTFRCDPISEHNRLYWYRQTLGQGPEFLTYFQNEAQLEKSRLLSDRFSAERPKGSFSTLEIQRTEQGDSAMYLCSSSLISIFGSGGRDEQFFGPGTRLTVL.

The rearrangement uses TRBV5-1 and TRBJ2-3; TRBD2 matches 13 bases. V lost 3 bases, J lost 7 bases, and 8 bases stayed unmatched. Germline lookup yields CDR1 SGHRS and CDR2 YFSETQ. This CDR3 is built from 16 residues. The CDR3 loop is CASSSGTSGAFNTQYF. CDR3 nucleotides: TGCGCCAGCAGCTCCGGGACTAGCGGGGCGTTTAATACGCAGTATTTT.

The V and J genes are TRBV5-1 and TRBJ2-1, with 8 positions matching TRBD2. The CDR3 is 13 residues long. The trim removed 4 bases at V and 5 bases at J, leaving 2 bases unmatched. The germline gives CDR1 SGHRS, CDR2 YFSETQ. In DNA form, the CDR3 reads TGCGCCAGCAGCCGACTAGCGAACAATGAGCAGTTCTTC. It encodes CASSRLANNEQFF.

The gene calls are TRBV27 and TRBJ2-7, with 7 positions matching TRBD1. The length of the CDR3 is 15 residues. Germline V gene lookup returns CDR1 MNHEY and CDR2 SMNVEV (reference sequence). V was pared by 4 bases and J by 4 bases, with 10 bases of the junction left unmatched. CDR3 sequence (DNA): TGTGCCAGCAGTTGGGGCTGGGACAGAAATTACGAGCAGTACTTC. Its translation is CASSWGWDRNYEQYF.

This clone was counted a few times. The genes are TRBV4-1 and TRBJ1-1; D is perhaps TRBD1 (5 bases). CDR3 size: 19 residues. Per the germline V gene, CDR1 is MGHRA and CDR2 is YSYEKL. With 1 base removed from V and 5 bases from J, the gap between germline ends came to 26 bases. CDR3 region: CASSQGVSKGPQRETEAFF. The CDR3 DNA follows: TGCGCCAGCAGCCAAGGAGTATCTAAGGGGCCGCAACGGGAGACTGAAGCTTTCTTT.

The chain joins TRBV10-3 to TRBJ2-2; maybe TRBD2 (6 bases). Germline CDR1 reads ENHRY; CDR2 reads SYGVKD. The length of the CDR3 is 15 residues. V lost 0 bases, J lost 6 bases, and 11 bases lay in between. The CDR3 nucleotides are TGTGCCATCAGTGAGTCGGGGACTCATTCCGGGGAGCTGTTTTTT. This translates into CAISESGTHSGELFF.

The V gene is TRBV7-3, the J gene TRBJ2-3; 8 bases map to TRBD2. The length of the CDR3 is 15 residues. Per the germline V gene, CDR1 is SGHTA and CDR2 is FQGTGA. Trimming at V came to 3 bases and at J to 4 bases, leaving 6 bases not matched to a gene. The CDR3 sequence: CASSFGGGASDTQYF. The CDR3, as DNA: TGTGCCAGCAGCTTCGGGGGGGGAGCATCAGATACGCAGTATTTT.

The gene calls are TRBV30 and TRBJ1-4; 7 positions match TRBD1. The CDR3 has 15 residues. The germline V gene encodes CDR1 GTSNPN and CDR2 SVGIG (reference sequence). V was clipped by 1 base and J by 5 bases; unmatched bases: 7. The CDR3 loop is CAWSAGTALNEKLFF. The CDR3 region has the DNA TGTGCCTGGAGTGCTGGGACAGCCTTAAATGAAAAACTGTTTTTT.

The rearrangement joins TRBV19 to TRBJ1-1, with 9 bases identical to TRBD1. This CDR3 spans 18 amino acids. Germline V gene sequence: CDR1 LNHDA, CDR2 SQIVND (reference sequence). V gave up 4 bases and J gave up 4 bases; unmatched junction bases: 16. The CDR3 sequence is CASSTGQGRFVSSTEAFF. As DNA, the CDR3 is TGTGCCAGTAGTACTGGACAGGGGCGCTTCGTTTCAAGCACTGAAGCTTTCTTT.